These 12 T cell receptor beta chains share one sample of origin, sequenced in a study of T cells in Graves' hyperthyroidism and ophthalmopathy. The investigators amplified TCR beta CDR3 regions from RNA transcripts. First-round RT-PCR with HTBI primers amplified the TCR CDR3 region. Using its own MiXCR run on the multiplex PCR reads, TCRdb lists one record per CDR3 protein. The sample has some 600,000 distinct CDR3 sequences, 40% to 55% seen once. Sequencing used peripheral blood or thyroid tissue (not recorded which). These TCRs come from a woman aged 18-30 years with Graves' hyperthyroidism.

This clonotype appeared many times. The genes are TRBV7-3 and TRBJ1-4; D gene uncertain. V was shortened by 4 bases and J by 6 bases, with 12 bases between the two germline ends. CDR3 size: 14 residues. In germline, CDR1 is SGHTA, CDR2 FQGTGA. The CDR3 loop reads CASSSRRRDEKLFF. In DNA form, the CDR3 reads TGTGCCAGCAGCTCAAGGCGACGGGATGAAAAACTGTTTTTT.

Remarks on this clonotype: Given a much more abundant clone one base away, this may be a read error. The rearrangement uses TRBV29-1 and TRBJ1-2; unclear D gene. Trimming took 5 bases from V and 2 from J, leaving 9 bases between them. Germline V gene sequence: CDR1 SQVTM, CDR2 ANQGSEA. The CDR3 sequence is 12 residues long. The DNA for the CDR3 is TGCAGCGTTCTGTATATAAACTATGGCTACACCTTC. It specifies CSVLYINYGYTF.

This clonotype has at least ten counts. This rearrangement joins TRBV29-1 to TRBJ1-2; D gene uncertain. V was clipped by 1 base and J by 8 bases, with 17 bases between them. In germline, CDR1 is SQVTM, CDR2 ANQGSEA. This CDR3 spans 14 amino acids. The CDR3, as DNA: TGCAGCGTTGAAGGGGCGGGCAGGTGGCAGGGCTACACCTTC. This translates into CSVEGAGRWQGYTF.

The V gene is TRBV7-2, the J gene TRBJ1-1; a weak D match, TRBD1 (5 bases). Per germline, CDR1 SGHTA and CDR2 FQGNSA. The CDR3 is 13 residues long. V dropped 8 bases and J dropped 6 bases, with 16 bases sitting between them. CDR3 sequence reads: CASRLAGGPEAFF. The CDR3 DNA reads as TGTGCCAGCCGACTCGCGGGGGGTCCTGAAGCTTTCTTT. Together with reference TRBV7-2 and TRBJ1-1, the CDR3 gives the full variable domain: GAGVSQSPSNKVTEKGKDVELRCDPISGHTALYWYRQSLGQGLEFLIYFQGNSAPDKSGLPSDRFSAERTGGSVSTLTIQRTQQEDSAVYLCASRLAGGPEAFFGQGTRLTVV.

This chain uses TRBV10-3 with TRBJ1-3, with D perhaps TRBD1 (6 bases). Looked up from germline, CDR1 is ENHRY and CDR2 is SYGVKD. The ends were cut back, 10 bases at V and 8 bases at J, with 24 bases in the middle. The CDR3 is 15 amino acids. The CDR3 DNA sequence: TGTGCCAGCACCGAAGGCGACAGGCTGGAAGACACCATATATTTT. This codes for CASTEGDRLEDTIYF.

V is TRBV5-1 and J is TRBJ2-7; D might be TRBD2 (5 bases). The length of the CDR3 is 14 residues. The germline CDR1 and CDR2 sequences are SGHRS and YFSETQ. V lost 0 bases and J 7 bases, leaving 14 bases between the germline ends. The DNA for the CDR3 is TGCGCCAGCAGCTTGGTACAAACTACGGGGGAGCAGTACTTC. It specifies CASSLVQTTGEQYF.

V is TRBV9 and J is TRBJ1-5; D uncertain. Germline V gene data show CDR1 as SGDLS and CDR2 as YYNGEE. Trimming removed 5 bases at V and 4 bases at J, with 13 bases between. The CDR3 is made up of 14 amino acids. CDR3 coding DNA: TGTGCCAGCAGTAAATACCTAGGGAATCAGCCCCAGCATTTT. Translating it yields CASSKYLGNQPQHF.

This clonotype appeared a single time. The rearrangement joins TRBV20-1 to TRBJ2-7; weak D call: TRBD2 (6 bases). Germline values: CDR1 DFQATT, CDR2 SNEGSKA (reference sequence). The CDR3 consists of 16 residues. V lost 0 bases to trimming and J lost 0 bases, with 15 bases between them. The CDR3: CSARDLASAYSYEQYF. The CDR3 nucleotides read TGCAGTGCTAGAGATCTGGCTAGCGCCTACTCCTACGAGCAGTACTTC.

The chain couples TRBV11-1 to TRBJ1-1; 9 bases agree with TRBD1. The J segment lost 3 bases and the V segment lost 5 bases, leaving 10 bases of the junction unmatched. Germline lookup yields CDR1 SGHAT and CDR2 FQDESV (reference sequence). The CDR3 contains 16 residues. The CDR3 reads CASSLTGGEGDTEAFF. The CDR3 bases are TGTGCCAGCAGCCTAACAGGGGGCGAAGGAGACACTGAAGCTTTCTTT. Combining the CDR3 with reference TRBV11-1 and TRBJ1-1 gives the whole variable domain EAEVAQSPRYKITEKSQAVAFWCDPISGHATLYWYRQILGQGPELLVQFQDESVVDDSQLPKDRFSAERLKGVDSTLKIQPAELGDSAMYLCASSLTGGEGDTEAFFGQGTRLTVV.

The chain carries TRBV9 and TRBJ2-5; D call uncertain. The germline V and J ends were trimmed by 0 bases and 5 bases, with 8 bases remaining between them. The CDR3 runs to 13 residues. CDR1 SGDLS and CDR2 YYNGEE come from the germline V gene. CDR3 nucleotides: TGTGCCAGCAGCGTAGTAGGACGGGAGACCCAGTACTTC. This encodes CASSVVGRETQYF.

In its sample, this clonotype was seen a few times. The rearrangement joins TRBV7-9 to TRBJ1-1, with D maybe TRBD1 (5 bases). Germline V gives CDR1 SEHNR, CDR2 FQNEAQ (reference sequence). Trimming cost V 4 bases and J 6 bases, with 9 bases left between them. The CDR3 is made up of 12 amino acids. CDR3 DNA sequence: TGTGCCAGCAGCTCGTCGGGGGCTGAAGCTTTCTTT. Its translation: CASSSSGAEAFF.

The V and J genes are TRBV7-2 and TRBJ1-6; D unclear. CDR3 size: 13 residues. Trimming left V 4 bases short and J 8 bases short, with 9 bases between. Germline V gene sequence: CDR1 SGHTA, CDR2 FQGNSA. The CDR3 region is CASSWTGHSPLHF. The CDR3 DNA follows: TGTGCCAGCAGCTGGACCGGGCATTCACCCCTCCACTTT.